The clone carrying this TCR beta chain was recorded once. This entry is derived from a study of control samples from healthy donors and cancer patients. V shed 6 bases and J shed 1 base, with 12 bases lying between them. Germline-derived CDR1 and CDR2 are LNHDA and SQIVND (reference sequence). This CDR3 contains 14 residues. Assay: immunoSEQ multiplex PCR; the TCRdb copy retains only in-frame clones and omits some. Of fewer than 65,000 clones in the sample, 89% were seen once. The V and J genes are TRBV19 and TRBJ1-1, with a weak D call TRBD1 (5 bases). The TCR was taken from a man aged 35 to 55 with colorectal cancer. Sequenced sample: PBMCs. The CDR3 DNA reads TGTGCCAGTAGGTTTGACAGCTGGAACACTGAAGCTTTCTTT. It specifies CASRFDSWNTEAFF. Full variable domain (rest looked up from reference TRBV19 and TRBJ1-1): DGGITQSPKYLFRKEGQNVTLSCEQNLNHDAMYWYRQDPGQGLRLIYYSQIVNDFQKGDIAEGYSVSREKKESFPLTVTSAQKNPTAFYLCASRFDSWNTEAFFGQGTRLTVV.